Presented here are 10 T cell receptor beta chains from one specimen sequenced in a study of blood T cell repertoires in COVID-19. Data came from immunoSEQ multiplex PCR; TCRdb stores just in-frame clones and leaves some out. The data hold over 90,000 clones, with 75% to 90% observed a single time. The sample taken for sequencing was peripheral blood. The receptors were sampled from a human donor in a cohort sampled during active COVID-19.

The CDR3 reads CASSPLPDRAETQYF. The CDR3 nucleotides read TGTGCCAGCTCACCCCTTCCCGACAGGGCAGAGACCCAGTACTTC. This chain connects TRBV18 to TRBJ2-5, with TRBD1 identical over 7 bases. V lost 3 bases, J lost 4 bases, and 8 bases stayed unmatched. Germline V CDR1 and CDR2: KGHSH, LQKENI. CDR3 length equals 15 residues.

V usage is TRBV9 and J usage is TRBJ2-5, with 7 bases aligning to TRBD1. Germline loops: CDR1 SGDLS, CDR2 YYNGEE. The CDR3 covers 15 residues. The V gene end was trimmed by 4 bases and the J gene end by 2 bases; junction bases not matched to a gene: 8. The CDR3 DNA sequence: TGTGCCAGCAGCCCCCTGACAGGGCTACAAGAGACCCAGTACTTC. Its protein product is CASSPLTGLQETQYF.

This chain links TRBV5-1 with TRBJ2-5; 7 positions agree with TRBD1. The V segment lost 0 bases and the J segment 4 bases; nucleotides outside the gene matches: 9. The CDR3 loop spans 16 amino acids. Germline V gene sequence: CDR1 SGHRS, CDR2 YFSETQ. CDR3 amino acids: CASSLGIIGTVETQYF. As DNA, the CDR3 is TGCGCCAGCAGCTTGGGTATTATCGGGACAGTAGAGACCCAGTACTTC.

The chain has TRBV18 and TRBJ1-2; TRBD1 is a possible D gene (5 bases). V lost 1 base and J 6 bases, leaving 9 bases between the germline ends. Looked up from germline, CDR1 is KGHSH and CDR2 is LQKENI. This CDR3 is 13 amino acids long. CDR3 sequence: CASSPRLGDGYTF. In DNA, the CDR3 is TGTGCCAGCTCACCACGTTTAGGGGATGGCTACACCTTC.

This sequence joins TRBV2 and TRBJ1-5, with D unclear. Trimming removed 4 bases from V and 0 bases from J, with 10 bases in between. CDR1 and CDR2 from the germline V gene are SNHLY and FYNNEI. The CDR3 contains 15 residues. CDR3 region: CASSGGISSNQPQHF. CDR3 DNA sequence: TGTGCCAGCAGTGGAGGCATTTCTAGCAATCAGCCCCAGCATTTT.

The chain joins TRBV5-1 to TRBJ2-3; D possibly corresponds to TRBD2 (5 bases). The CDR3 is 14 residues long. Germline V CDR1 and CDR2: SGHRS, YFSETQ. The V gene lost 2 bases and the J gene lost 1 base, with 8 bases spanning the gap. This chain's CDR3 is CASSLGRGTDTQYF. CDR3 nucleotides: TGCGCCAGCAGCTTAGGGCGGGGCACAGATACGCAGTATTTT.

The rearrangement joins TRBV20-1 to TRBJ2-3, with 15 bases lining up with TRBD2. CDR3 size: 16 residues. Trimming cost V 3 bases and J 4 bases; bases outside gene matches: 5. Per germline, CDR1 DFQATT and CDR2 SNEGSKA (reference sequence). The CDR3 here is CSASPGTSGGPDTQYF. The DNA for the CDR3 is TGCAGTGCTAGTCCCGGGACTAGCGGGGGGCCAGATACGCAGTATTTT.

The chain links TRBV5-1 to TRBJ1-1; a possible D gene is TRBD1 (6 bases). Trimming stripped 3 bases from V and 0 bases from J, with 9 bases between. The CDR3 has 14 residues. Looked up from germline, CDR1 is SGHRS and CDR2 is YFSETQ. The CDR3 reads CASSSGHLNTEAFF. Here the CDR3 DNA reads TGCGCCAGCAGCTCGGGACACCTGAACACTGAAGCTTTCTTT.

The chain carries TRBV5-1 and TRBJ1-1, with D possibly being TRBD1 (6 bases). Trimming stripped 0 bases from V and 4 bases from J, with 13 bases between. Germline lookup yields CDR1 SGHRS and CDR2 YFSETQ. The CDR3 has 15 residues. CDR3 in DNA: TGCGCCAGCAGCTTGGTTCGGGGGGCGGGCACTGAAGCTTTCTTT. Translation gives CASSLVRGAGTEAFF. Looking up the rest from reference TRBV5-1 and TRBJ1-1 gives the full variable domain: KAGVTQTPRYLIKTRGQQVTLSCSPISGHRSVSWYQQTPGQGLQFLFEYFSETQRNKGNFPGRFSGRQFSNSRSEMNVSTLELGDSALYLCASSLVRGAGTEAFFGQGTRLTVV.

Written as DNA, the CDR3 is TGTGCCAGCAGCTTAGGGCTGTCTAGCGGGGGAGAGGAGACCCAGTACTTC. Its translation is CASSLGLSSGGEETQYF. The V gene is TRBV11-3, the J gene TRBJ2-5; 10 bases align to TRBD2. CDR1 and CDR2 (germline): SGHNT, YENEEA. With V trimmed by 1 base and J by 5 bases, 10 bases remained unmatched. The CDR3 is made up of 17 amino acids. Combining the CDR3 with reference TRBV11-3 and TRBJ2-5 gives the whole variable domain EAGVVQSPRYKIIEKKQPVAFWCNPISGHNTLYWYLQNLGQGPELLIRYENEEAVDDSQLPKDRFSAERLKGVDSTLKIQPAELGDSAVYLCASSLGLSSGGEETQYFGPGTRLLVL.